The subject of this entry is one TCR beta chain. Germline is not matched at one junction end, which may reflect a read error. Produced via immunoSEQ multiplex PCR; TCRdb's table is partial and in-frame only. Among about 990,000 clones listed, 75% to 85% were seen once. Germline lookup yields CDR1 KGHSH and CDR2 LQKENI. This CDR3 comprises 14 residues. The data are from a study of shared clonotypes between healthy human individuals. The rearrangement links TRBV18 to TRBJ2-7; TRBD2 is a possible D gene (6 bases). Sequenced input: memory CD4+ T cells from PBMCs. As to subset: CD45RA-negative fraction. This clonotype was sampled from a man between 18 and 29 years old in good health. Some clones in this sample may be carry-over from other donors' samples. The chain's CDR3 is CANSAGTRFYEQYF. The CDR3 coding sequence is TGTGCCAACTCAGCCGGGACTCGGTTCTACGAGCAGTACTTC.